This T cell receptor beta chain was recovered during a study of cytomegalovirus exposure and HLA in healthy donors. Study-wide results and limits: TCR beta V- and J-gene trimming was later associated with a missense DCLRE1C variant.

Primers included in the PCR were 60 Vbeta and 13 Jbeta primers. Per the original methods: Later analysis identified 80 million to 85 million unique TCR beta chains, 10 million to 12 million shared. TCRdb's table, derived via immunoSEQ multiplex PCR, lists solely in-frame clones and lacks some. D and trimming were read from the DNA, whereas the V and J calls and clone size are those reported in that table. The sample has tens of thousands of clones; 65% are singletons. Regarding this clone: Antigen specificity is unknown.

The V and J ends lost 5 bases and 4 bases, in that order; junction bases with no gene match: 7. Germline V gene lookup returns CDR1 SGHTA and CDR2 FQGNSA. The CDR3 covers 14 residues. The gene calls are TRBV7-2 and TRBJ2-5; 7 nucleotides agree with TRBD2. This TCR came from a boy younger than 18 in good health and CMV-seropositive. Sequencing input: PBMCs. In DNA, the CDR3 is TGTGCCAGCAGCCAATCGGGGGAGGGAGAGACCCAGTACTTC. It yields the protein CASSQSGEGETQYF.